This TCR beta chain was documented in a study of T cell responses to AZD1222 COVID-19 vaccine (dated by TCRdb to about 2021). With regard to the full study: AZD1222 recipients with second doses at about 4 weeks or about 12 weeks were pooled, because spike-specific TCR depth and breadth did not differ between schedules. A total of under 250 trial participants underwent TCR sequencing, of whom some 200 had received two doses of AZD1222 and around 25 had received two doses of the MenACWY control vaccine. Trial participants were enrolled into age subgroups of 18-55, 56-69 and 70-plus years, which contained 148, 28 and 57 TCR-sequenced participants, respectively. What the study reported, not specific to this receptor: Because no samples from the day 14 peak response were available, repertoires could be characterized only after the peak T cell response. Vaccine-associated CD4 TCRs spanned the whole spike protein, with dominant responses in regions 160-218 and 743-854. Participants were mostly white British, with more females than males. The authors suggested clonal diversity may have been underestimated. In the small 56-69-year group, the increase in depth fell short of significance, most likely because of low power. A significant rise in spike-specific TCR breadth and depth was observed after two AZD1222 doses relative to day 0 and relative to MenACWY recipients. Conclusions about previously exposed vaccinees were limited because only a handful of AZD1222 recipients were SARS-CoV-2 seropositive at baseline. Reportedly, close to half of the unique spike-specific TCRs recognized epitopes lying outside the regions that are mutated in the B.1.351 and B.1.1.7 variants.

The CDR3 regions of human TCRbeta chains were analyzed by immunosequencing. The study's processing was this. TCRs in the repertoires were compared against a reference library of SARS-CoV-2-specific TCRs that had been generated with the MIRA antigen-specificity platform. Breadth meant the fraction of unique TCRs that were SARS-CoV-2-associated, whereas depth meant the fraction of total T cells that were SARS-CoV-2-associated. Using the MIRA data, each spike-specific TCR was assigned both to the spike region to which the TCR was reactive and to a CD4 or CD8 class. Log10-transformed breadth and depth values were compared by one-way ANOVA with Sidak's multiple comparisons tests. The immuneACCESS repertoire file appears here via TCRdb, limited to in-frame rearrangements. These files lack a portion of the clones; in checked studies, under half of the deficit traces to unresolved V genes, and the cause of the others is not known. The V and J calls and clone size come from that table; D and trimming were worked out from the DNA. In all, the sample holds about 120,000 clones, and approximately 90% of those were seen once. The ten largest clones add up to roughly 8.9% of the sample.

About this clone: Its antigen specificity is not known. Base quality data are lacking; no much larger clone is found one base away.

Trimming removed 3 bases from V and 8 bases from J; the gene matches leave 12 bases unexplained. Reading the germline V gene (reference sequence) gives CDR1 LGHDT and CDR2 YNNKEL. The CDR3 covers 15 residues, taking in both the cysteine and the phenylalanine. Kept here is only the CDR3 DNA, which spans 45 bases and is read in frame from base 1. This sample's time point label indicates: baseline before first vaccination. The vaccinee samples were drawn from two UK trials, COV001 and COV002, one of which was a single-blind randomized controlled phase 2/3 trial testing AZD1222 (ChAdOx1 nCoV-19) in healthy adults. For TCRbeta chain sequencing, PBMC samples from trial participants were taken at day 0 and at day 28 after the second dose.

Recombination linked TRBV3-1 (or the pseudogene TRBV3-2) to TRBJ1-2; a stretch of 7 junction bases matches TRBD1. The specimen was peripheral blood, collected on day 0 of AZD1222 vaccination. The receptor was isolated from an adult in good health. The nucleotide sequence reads TGTGCCAGCAGCCACCAAGCCTCCCAGGGGGGCGGCTACACCTTC. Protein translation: CASSHQASQGGGYTF.